Sequencing of this T cell receptor beta chain was carried out in a study of cytomegalovirus exposure and HLA in healthy donors. This clone turned up a few times. The study ran its PCR with 60 Vbeta and 13 Jbeta primers. Only in-frame clones appear in the TCRdb table, and some are missing; sequencing was by immunoSEQ multiplex PCR. The sample lists about 60,000 clones, 73% occurring once. The source material was PBMCs. The TCR was taken from a man over 45 in good health and CMV-seronegative.

As DNA, the CDR3 is TGTGCCAGCAGTGGGGAGGTGAACACTGAAGCTTTCTTT. It encodes CASSGEVNTEAFF. This chain joins TRBV2 and TRBJ1-1; no clear D gene. The germline CDR1 and CDR2 sequences are SNHLY and FYNNEI. Trimming pared 4 bases from V and 0 bases from J, leaving 6 bases between. The CDR3 has 13 amino acids.